This T cell receptor beta chain stems from a study of blood T cell repertoires in COVID-19. The data were produced by immunoSEQ multiplex PCR, yet TCRdb's version contains in-frame clones alone and is incomplete. The data show fewer than 600,000 clones, about 88% seen once. With 2 bases removed from V and 4 bases from J, the gap between germline ends came to 12 bases. The CDR3 contains 14 residues. CDR1 is SNHLY and CDR2 is FYNNEI in the germline V gene. The sample was peripheral blood. The clonotype comes from a man between 18 and 35 years old with COVID-19, enrolled during active disease. The chain combines TRBV2 with TRBJ2-7; the D gene is possibly TRBD1 (6 bases). Here the CDR3 reads CASSENRGGYEQYF. The CDR3 DNA reads TGTGCCAGCAGTGAAAATCGAGGGGGTTACGAGCAGTACTTC.